The present TCR beta chain was sequenced within a study of blood T cell repertoires in COVID-19. At the level of the study: There were acute and convalescent COVID-19 samples, and they came from the United States, Italy and Spain. Nucleic acid was either cDNA or gDNA, and it came from T cells, B-cell-depleted T cells, or PBMCs.

Original handling: Nucleated cell number was recorded as an estimate derived from reference gene primer amplification. TCRdb keeps only in-frame clones here, not all; method: immunoSEQ multiplex PCR. V and J calls and clone size are as listed in that table; D and trimming were resolved from the DNA. The sample has 150,000 to 160,000 clones, approximately 80% seen once. The CDR3 runs 15 residues. The germline V gene encodes CDR1 MNHEY and CDR2 SVGAGI. Losses at the gene ends were 7 bases for V and 6 bases for J; bases not matched to a gene: 7. Seattle enrolled patients during active infection and tracked them longitudinally.

The sequenced sample was peripheral blood. The receptor was derived from a woman aged 60-75 years with COVID-19, enrolled during active disease. The chain carries TRBV6-5 and TRBJ2-1; TRBD2 agrees at 12 bases. This CDR3 reads CASNPLAGGPNEQFF. The CDR3 DNA reads TGTGCCAGCAACCCTCTAGCGGGAGGGCCCAATGAGCAGTTCTTC.